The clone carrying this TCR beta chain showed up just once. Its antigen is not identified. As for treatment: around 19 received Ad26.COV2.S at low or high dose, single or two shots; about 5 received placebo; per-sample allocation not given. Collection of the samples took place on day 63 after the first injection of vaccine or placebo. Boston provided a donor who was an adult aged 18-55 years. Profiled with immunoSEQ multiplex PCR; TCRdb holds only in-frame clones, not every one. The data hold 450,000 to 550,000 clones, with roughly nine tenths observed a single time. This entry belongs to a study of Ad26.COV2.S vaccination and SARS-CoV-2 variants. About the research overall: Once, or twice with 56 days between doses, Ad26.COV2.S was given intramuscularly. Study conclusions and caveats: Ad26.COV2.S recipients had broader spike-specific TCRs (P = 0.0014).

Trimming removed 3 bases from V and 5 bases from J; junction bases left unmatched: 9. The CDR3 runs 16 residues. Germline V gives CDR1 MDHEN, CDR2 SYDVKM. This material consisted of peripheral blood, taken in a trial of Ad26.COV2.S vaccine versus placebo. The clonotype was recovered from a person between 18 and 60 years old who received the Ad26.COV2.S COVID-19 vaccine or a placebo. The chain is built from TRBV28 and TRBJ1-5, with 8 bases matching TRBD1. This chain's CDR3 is CASSFSAGTGYQPQHF. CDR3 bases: TGTGCCAGCAGTTTCTCAGCCGGGACAGGATATCAGCCCCAGCATTTT.